These 26 T cell receptor beta chains were all obtained from the same sample, sequenced in a study of metastatic and nonmetastatic thyroid tumors (dated by TCRdb to 2020 to 2021). The library was built by means of PCR. Sequencing was carried out with an Illumina HiSeq 4000. TCRdb took the public reads, trimmed them with fastp at Q25, ran MiXCR for clone calling and kept in-frame beta chains. This sample is represented by nearly 35,000 clones; around a sixth of them were singletons. The ten largest clones represent approximately 7% of the sample. No patient had received any treatment before thyroid surgery. Sequencing input: blood. The receptors were gathered from a female donor with papillary thyroid cancer or a benign thyroid nodule (not recorded which). Some clones in this sample may be carry-over from other donors' samples.

This clone was counted many times. This chain uses TRBV7-6 with TRBJ1-2, with TRBD1 as a possible D gene (5 bases). CDR3 length equals 13 residues. From germline, CDR1 is SGHVS and CDR2 FNYEAQ. The V end was cut by 1 base, the J end by 8 bases, with 11 bases between. The CDR3 sequence is CASSLVGDKGYTF. The CDR3 DNA follows: TGTGCCAGCAGCTTAGTAGGGGATAAGGGCTACACCTTC.

The chain recombines TRBV20-1 with TRBJ2-1, with no clear D. Germline assignment: CDR1 DFQATT and CDR2 SNEGSKA (reference sequence). This CDR3 is 13 amino acids long. V was trimmed by 6 bases and J by 4 bases, leaving 13 bases between them. The CDR3 nucleotides are TGCAGTGCCCTCTTAACCCTATACAATGAGCAGTTCTTC. This encodes CSALLTLYNEQFF.

A single count supports this clone. This likely comes from a read error, as the CDR3 has no conserved phenylalanine or tryptophan at its end. The J gene is TRBJ2-7, the V gene TRBV2; 10 nucleotides line up with TRBD2. The germline CDR1 and CDR2 sequences are SNHLY and FYNNEI. The CDR3 is 19 residues long. V was pared by 1 base and J by 4 bases, with 16 bases of the junction left unmatched. In nucleotides, the CDR3 is TGTGCCAGCAGTGAAGAACCGTCGGTGGTAGCGGGGGGAGGTTACGAGCAGTACCTC. Residues: CASSEEPSVVAGGGYEQYL.

This sequence joins TRBV20-1 and TRBJ2-7, with 7 bases aligning to TRBD1. Germline CDR1 DFQATT, CDR2 SNEGSKA (reference sequence). V lost 2 bases to trimming and J lost 3 bases; unmatched junction nucleotides: 7. This CDR3 is built from 14 residues. CDR3 coding DNA: TGCAGTGCTAGAATGGGCAGGGGGATCTACGAGCAGTACTTC. This encodes CSARMGRGIYEQYF.

This clone has a count of ten or more. The chain joins TRBV7-9 to TRBJ2-1; D unresolved. This CDR3 contains 13 residues. Germline V CDR1 and CDR2: SEHNR, FQNEAQ (reference sequence). Trimming removed 1 base at V and 4 bases at J, with 5 bases between. CDR3 protein: CASSLGMYNEQFF. The CDR3 bases are TGTGCCAGCAGCTTAGGGATGTACAATGAGCAGTTCTTC.

This clone was seen at least ten times. V gene TRBV3-1 combines with J gene TRBJ2-5; D uncertain. This CDR3 contains 14 residues. Trimming shortened V by 1 base and J by 4 bases, and 10 bases separated the two germline ends. Germline-derived CDR1 and CDR2 are LGHDT and YNNKEL (reference sequence). The CDR3 sequence is CASSQVSRPETQYF. The CDR3 bases are TGTGCCAGCAGCCAAGTTTCCAGGCCAGAGACCCAGTACTTC.

In this sample, this clone turned up many times. This sequence joins TRBV25-1 and TRBJ1-3; 9 bases map to TRBD1. The V gene end was trimmed by 4 bases and the J gene end by 7 bases; junction bases not matched to a gene: 5. The CDR3 covers 14 residues. Germline V gene sequence: CDR1 MGHDK, CDR2 SYGVNS. CDR3 amino acids: CASSGTGQGNTIYF. Here the CDR3 DNA reads TGTGCCAGCAGTGGTACGGGACAGGGCAACACCATATATTTT.

This clone was recorded at least ten times. The chain has TRBV20-1 and TRBJ2-1; 7 positions match TRBD2. Germline lookup yields CDR1 DFQATT and CDR2 SNEGSKA (reference sequence). CDR3 size: 14 residues. The V gene end was trimmed by 3 bases and the J gene end by 8 bases; junction bases not matched to a gene: 10. As DNA, the CDR3 is TGCAGTGCTAGGATCTCGGCGGGAGTCGATGAGCAGTTCTTC. Amino acid sequence: CSARISAGVDEQFF.

This clone counts as large. This sequence joins TRBV27 and TRBJ2-1; 8 positions agree with TRBD2. The CDR3 is made up of 15 amino acids. Per the germline V gene, CDR1 is MNHEY and CDR2 is SMNVEV (reference sequence). The V segment lost 4 bases and the J segment 3 bases; nucleotides outside the gene matches: 5. For the CDR3, the DNA is TGTGCCAGCAGTTCCTCTAGCGGGTACTACAATGAGCAGTTCTTC. Amino acids: CASSSSSGYYNEQFF.

There are many counts of this clone. The DNA of the CDR3 is TGTGCCAGCAGACGACAGGCGGCGGTGAGGGAGCAGTACTTC. It yields the protein CASRRQAAVREQYF. The V and J genes are TRBV7-8 and TRBJ2-7; possibly TRBD1 for D (6 bases). Germline-derived CDR1 and CDR2 are SGHVS and FQNEAQ. Trimming took 6 bases from V and 7 from J, leaving 19 bases between them. The CDR3 consists of 14 residues.

At least ten counts were recorded for this clone. The chain joins TRBV28 to TRBJ2-3; a weak D match, TRBD1 (6 bases). V was clipped by 4 bases and J by 0 bases, with 11 bases between them. The CDR3 contains 15 residues. CDR1 and CDR2 (germline): MDHEN, SYDVKM. CDR3 DNA sequence: TGTGCCAGCAGTTGGGACATTCCTAGCACAGATACGCAGTATTTT. It yields the protein CASSWDIPSTDTQYF.

This clone was observed at least ten times. The rearrangement uses TRBV4-2 and TRBJ1-2, with D possibly TRBD1 on 5 matching bases. Germline V CDR1 and CDR2: LGHNA, YNFKEQ. The V end was cut by 1 base, the J end by 8 bases, with 14 bases between. The CDR3 runs 14 residues. The CDR3 loop is CASSQAGQGEGYTF. The CDR3 DNA follows: TGTGCCAGCAGCCAAGCGGGGCAGGGCGAAGGCTACACCTTC.

V and J are TRBV11-2 and TRBJ2-3; TRBD2 aligns across 10 bases. The CDR3 length is 17 residues. J lost 2 bases, V lost 5 bases, and 10 bases had no gene match. Germline V CDR1 and CDR2: SGHAT, FQNNGV. CDR3: CASSTTRLAGVTDTQYF. The CDR3 nucleotides read TGTGCCAGCAGCACAACCCGCCTAGCGGGGGTCACAGATACGCAGTATTTT.

In this sample, this clone turned up many times. Different DNA sequences within this sample yield the same CDR3. The chain uses TRBV5-8 and TRBJ2-5; no firm D call. Per germline, CDR1 SGHTS and CDR2 YDEGEE. Trimming stripped 5 bases from V and 0 bases from J, with 11 bases between. This CDR3 comprises 14 residues. The DNA of the CDR3 is TGTGCCAGCAGGGGCGGATTGTACCAAGAGACCCAGTACTTC. It encodes CASRGGLYQETQYF.

The chain is built from TRBV20-1 and TRBJ2-7, with D unclear. Trimming pared 2 bases from V and 6 bases from J, leaving 11 bases between. Germline values: CDR1 DFQATT, CDR2 SNEGSKA (reference sequence). The CDR3 has 12 residues. CDR3: CSARSGYAEQYF. In nucleotides, the CDR3 is TGCAGTGCTAGATCCGGGTACGCCGAGCAGTACTTC.

In this sample, this clone is medium-sized. The gene calls are TRBV6-1 and TRBJ2-7; possibly TRBD1 for D (6 bases). Trimming cost V 11 bases and J 5 bases, with 16 bases left between them. Germline V gene lookup returns CDR1 MNHNS and CDR2 SASEGT. The CDR3 contains 12 residues. This CDR3 is CAARRDTDEQYF. The CDR3 DNA follows: TGTGCCGCACGCCGGGACACCGACGAGCAGTACTTC.

The rearrangement uses TRBV7-2 and TRBJ2-1; 11 bases align to TRBD2. Germline trimming cut 5 bases from V and 7 bases from J; bases unmatched to any gene: 19. Germline assignment: CDR1 SGHTA and CDR2 FQGNSA. The CDR3 is 19 amino acids. The DNA of the CDR3 is TGTGCCAGCAGCACCCGGGCCGGGAATAGCGGGAGGGCTGGAAATGAGCAGTTCTTC. Translation gives CASSTRAGNSGRAGNEQFF.

In this sample, this clone turned up a few times. At one end, the junction sequence differs from germline, possibly due to a read error. V and J are TRBV11-3 and TRBJ1-2; TRBD1 matches 9 bases. Germline values: CDR1 SGHNT, CDR2 YENEEA. The CDR3 length is 13 residues. CDR3 residues: CASSPGQGLKLIF. CDR3 nucleotides: TGTGCCAGCAGCCCGGGACAGGGCCTCAAGTTAATCTTC.

The chain uses TRBV7-2 and TRBJ2-3, with 7 bases matching TRBD2. Germline V CDR1 and CDR2: SGHTA, FQGNSA. CDR3 length: 14 amino acids. The junction had 3 bases not matched to a gene; V was cut back by 5 bases and J by 1 base. The CDR3 nucleotides are TGTGCCAGCAGCATCACTAGCGGCACAGATACGCAGTATTTT. It specifies CASSITSGTDTQYF.

This clone showed up many times. The chain has TRBV3-1 and TRBJ2-7; 9 bases align to TRBD2. The CDR3 is made up of 18 amino acids. With V trimmed by 6 bases and J by 4 bases, 19 bases remained unmatched. Germline V gives CDR1 LGHDT, CDR2 YNNKEL (reference sequence). The CDR3, as DNA: TGTGCCAGCAGTCCAAGGGGGTGGGGTAGCGGGGGTAGTTACGAGCAGTACTTC. It yields the protein CASSPRGWGSGGSYEQYF.

This sequence joins TRBV2 and TRBJ1-6; a possible D gene is TRBD1 (5 bases). CDR1 SNHLY and CDR2 FYNNEI come from the germline V gene. V dropped 8 bases and J dropped 17 bases, with 22 bases sitting between them. The CDR3 contains 13 residues. The CDR3 coding sequence is TGTGCCAGCGACCGGGGCGGTAATTCACCAATCCACTTT. Amino acid sequence: CASDRGGNSPIHF.

Relative to its sample, this clone is large. CDR3 nucleotide sequence: TGCAGTGCCGACGGGACCCAGGGACACAACTACGAGCAGTACTTC. Residues: CSADGTQGHNYEQYF. J is TRBJ2-7 and V is TRBV20-1; possible D gene TRBD1, 6 bases. The CDR3 is 15 residues long. Per germline, CDR1 DFQATT and CDR2 SNEGSKA (reference sequence). Between the trimmed V and J ends, which lost 6 bases and 3 bases, there was a span of 21 bases.

The CDR3 spells CSATLGVQGLHEQYF. The CDR3 nucleotides are TGCAGTGCCACCCTCGGGGTTCAGGGTCTCCACGAGCAGTACTTC. The V call is TRBV20-1, the J call TRBJ2-7, with D perhaps being TRBD1 or TRBD2 (5 bases each). Germline lookup yields CDR1 DFQATT and CDR2 SNEGSKA (reference sequence). V shed 6 bases and J shed 5 bases, with 23 bases lying between them. The CDR3 sequence is 15 residues long.

This clone was seen ten or more times. A read error is possible here, since a much larger clone lies one base away. Other DNA variants within this sample encode the same CDR3. This chain links TRBV20-1 with TRBJ1-1, with D unresolved. The CDR3 runs to 15 residues. From germline, CDR1 is DFQATT and CDR2 SNEGSKA (reference sequence). V was shortened by 3 bases and J by 1 base, with 15 bases between the two germline ends. CDR3 loop: CSARDPDTGNTEAFF. CDR3 in DNA: TGCAGTGCTAGGGATCCAGACACCGGGAACACTGAAGCTTTCTTT.

This clone is deemed medium-sized. The chain uses TRBV6-1 and TRBJ2-7; a weak D match, TRBD2 (6 bases). Trimming stripped 8 bases from V and 6 bases from J, with 20 bases between. The germline CDR1 and CDR2 sequences are MNHNS and SASEGT. The CDR3 runs 14 residues. The CDR3 protein is CASQNGDPGVEQYF. CDR3 DNA sequence: TGTGCCAGCCAAAACGGGGACCCGGGGGTCGAGCAGTACTTC.

The chain joins TRBV5-1 to TRBJ2-3; the D is unclear. The CDR3 runs to 12 residues. V was trimmed by 4 bases and J by 6 bases, leaving 9 bases between them. Germline V gene sequence: CDR1 SGHRS, CDR2 YFSETQ. CDR3 DNA sequence: TGCGCCAGCAGCGATAACACGGATACGCAGTATTTT. This sequence encodes CASSDNTDTQYF. Full variable domain (missing parts from reference TRBV5-1 and TRBJ2-3): KAGVTQTPRYLIKTRGQQVTLSCSPISGHRSVSWYQQTPGQGLQFLFEYFSETQRNKGNFPGRFSGRQFSNSRSEMNVSTLELGDSALYLCASSDNTDTQYFGPGTRLTVL.